The text below deals with one TCR beta chain. This receptor's antigen is unknown. There are no base qualities to consult, and no much larger clone falls within one base. What this sample's time point label stands for: baseline before first vaccination. The vaccinee samples were drawn from two UK trials, COV001 and COV002, one of which was a single-blind randomized controlled phase 2/3 trial testing AZD1222 (ChAdOx1 nCoV-19) in healthy adults. For TCRbeta chain sequencing, PBMC samples were collected from trial participants at day 0 and at day 28 after the second dose. Via the germline V gene (reference sequence), CDR1 is MNHEY and CDR2 SMNVEV. Between the V and J ends, shortened by 6 bases and 1 base respectively, the junction contains 7 bases. The CDR3 covers 12 residues, taking in both the cysteine and the phenylalanine. The kept DNA is CDR3 alone, 36 bases in frame from the first base. The CDR3 regions of human TCRbeta chains were subjected to immunosequencing. The original methods were these. Repertoire TCRs were matched against a reference library of SARS-CoV-2-specific TCRs generated with the MIRA antigen-specificity platform. Breadth was defined as the fraction of unique TCRs that were SARS-CoV-2-associated, and depth was defined as the fraction of total T cells that were SARS-CoV-2-associated. Each spike-specific TCR was assigned to its reactive spike region and to a CD4 or CD8 class using the MIRA data. Log10-transformed breadth and depth values were compared by one-way ANOVA with Sidak's multiple comparisons tests. TCRdb's version of the immuneACCESS table is confined to in-frame rearrangements and falls short of the full clone set. An unresolved V gene accounts for under half of the shortfall where checked; the remainder is of unknown origin. For V, J and clone size, that table is used; D and trimming come from the DNA. In this sample the table shows about 97,000 clones, approximately 90% of which occur a single time. Jointly, the top ten make up under 10% of the sample.

The data were taken from a study of T cell responses to AZD1222 COVID-19 vaccine (dated by TCRdb to about 2021). About the study as a whole: AZD1222 recipients with second doses at about 4 weeks or about 12 weeks were pooled, because spike-specific TCR depth and breadth did not differ between schedules. TCR sequencing was performed for 230 to 250 trial participants, of whom approximately 200 were given two doses of AZD1222 and around 25 were given two doses of MenACWY control vaccine. Enrollment into the trials was organized by age into subgroups of 18-55, 56-69 and 70-plus years, and those subgroups contained 148, 28 and 57 TCR-sequenced participants, respectively.

On the study overall, not on this receptor specifically: CD4 TCRs associated with the vaccine covered the entire spike protein, and the dominant responses were in regions 160-218 and 743-854. Participants were mostly white British, with more females than males. The authors suggested clonal diversity may have been underestimated. Conclusions about previously exposed vaccinees are limited because only six or seven AZD1222 recipients were SARS-CoV-2 seropositive at baseline. In the small 56-69-year group, the increase in depth fell short of significance, most likely because of low power. Epitopes outside the regions mutated in the B.1.351 and B.1.1.7 variants were reportedly recognized by nearly half of the unique spike-specific TCRs. Spike-specific TCR breadth and depth rose significantly after two AZD1222 doses compared with day 0 and with MenACWY recipients. Because no samples from the day 14 peak response were available, repertoires could be characterized only after the peak T cell response.

The source is an adult in good health. Recombination connected TRBV27 to TRBJ2-7, with a tentative D gene TRBD1 over 6 matching bases. Sequencing used peripheral blood, obtained on day 0 of AZD1222 vaccination. This receptor has the CDR3 CASRGGSYEQYF. The sequenced DNA is TGTGCCAGCAGAGGGGGATCCTACGAGCAGTACTTC.